This TCR beta chain was sequenced during a study of T cells in Graves' hyperthyroidism and ophthalmopathy. The germline V gene encodes CDR1 SGHVS and CDR2 FNYEAQ. The CDR3 runs to 17 residues. Trimming removed 4 bases from V and 2 bases from J, with 19 bases in between. TCR beta CDR3 regions were amplified from RNA transcripts. First-round RT-PCR with HTBI primers amplified the TCR CDR3 region. TCRdb re-derived calls from the multiplex PCR reads in MiXCR, one entry per CDR3 protein. The sample carries around 340,000 distinct CDR3 sequences, approximately 16% recorded once. This clonotype came up many times.

Specimen: blood. The chain recombines TRBV7-6 with TRBJ2-3; no definite D call. The TCR comes from a man aged 25 to 40 with Graves' hyperthyroidism. In DNA, the CDR3 is TGTGCCAGCAGCTCAGAAGGTTTCGGGCCCCACACAGATACGCAGTATTTT. It translates to CASSSEGFGPHTDTQYF. Filled out from reference TRBV7-6 and TRBJ2-3, the complete variable domain reads GAGVSQSPRYKVTKRGQDVALRCDPISGHVSLYWYRQALGQGPEFLTYFNYEAQQDKSGLPNDRFSAERPEGSISTLTIQRTEQRDSAMYRCASSSEGFGPHTDTQYFGPGTRLTVL.